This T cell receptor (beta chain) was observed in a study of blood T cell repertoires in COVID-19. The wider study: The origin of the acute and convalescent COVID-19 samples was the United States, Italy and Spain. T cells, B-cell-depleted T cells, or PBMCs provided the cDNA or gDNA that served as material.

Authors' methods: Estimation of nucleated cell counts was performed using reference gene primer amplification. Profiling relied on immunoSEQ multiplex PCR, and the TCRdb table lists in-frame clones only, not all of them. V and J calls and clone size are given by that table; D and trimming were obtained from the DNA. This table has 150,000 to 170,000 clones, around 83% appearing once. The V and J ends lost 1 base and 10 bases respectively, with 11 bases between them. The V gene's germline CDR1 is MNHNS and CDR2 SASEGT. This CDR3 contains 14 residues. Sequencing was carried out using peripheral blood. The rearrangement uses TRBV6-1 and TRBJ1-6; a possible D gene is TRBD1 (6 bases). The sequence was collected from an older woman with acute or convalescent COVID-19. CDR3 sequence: CASSEVSTGSPLHF. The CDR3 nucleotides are TGTGCCAGCAGTGAAGTGTCGACAGGCTCACCCCTCCACTTT.